Given below is one TCR beta chain in context. Its target antigen remains unknown. The record has no base qualities; no much larger clone is one base away. TCR CDR3 regions were amplified from genomic DNA by multiplex PCR using the deep immunoSEQ assay. For each cell subset, the extracted genomic DNA was distributed evenly across all wells of several immunoSEQ 96-well plates, and each plate served as one replicate. For sorted subsets, approximately 210 ng genomic DNA, equal to 25,000 to 35,000 T cell genomes, was loaded into each replicate PCR. Purified libraries were quantified with a Qubit 3.0 fluorometer, sized on a Bioanalyzer 2100, and re-quantified with the KAPA Library Quantification kit. Every immunoSEQ 96-well plate was sequenced on a separate single-read 150-cycle Illumina NextSeq 550 flow cell. The authors' analysis ran thus. Because the immunoSEQ output included only junctional sequences and no quality scores, the filtering could not be the same as the filtering used for full-length reads. To assign V/J genes and CDR3, sequences were annotated using PyIR, a Python wrapper for IgBLAST v1.9, with IMGT germline references. Reads were filtered out if the reads had weak V/J assignments (E-value above 1e-6), no CDR3, stop codons, out-of-frame junctions, or ambiguous translated residues. A V3J clonotype was defined by an identical inferred V gene, J gene, and CDR3 amino acid sequence. Percentage overlap between repertoires was calculated by dividing the number of shared unique clonotypes by the size of the smaller repertoire. Repertoire richness was assessed with RTK rarefaction, the Chao1 estimator, and Recon v2.1 estimates of unobserved clonotypes. Generation probabilities for all TCRbeta clonotypes obtained by the gDNA method from a handful of donors were computed using OLGA. In TCRdb, the immuneACCESS table is reduced to in-frame sequences with V and J assigned. These tables do not hold every clone; where another copy was compared, an unresolved V gene accounts for under half, and the others remain unexplained. That table furnishes V, J and clone size, whereas the DNA furnished D and trimming. The sample has approximately 1.5 million clones on record, around 98.5% of them singletons. Together, the top ten hold around 0.33% of the sample.

The sample comes from a study of shared clonotypes between healthy human individuals (dated by TCRdb to about 2020). Describing the broader study: A couple of women and a few men aged 18 to 49 years were included in the cohort. For each donor, three plates each were used for CD4 naive and CD4 memory, two plates were used for CD8 naive, and one plate was used for CD8 memory. The study deeply sequenced blood TCR repertoires of five healthy adults to estimate repertoire size and the extent of clonotype sharing between individuals. Libraries were prepared and TCR repertoires were sequenced by different laboratories using diverse techniques, in order to increase sequencing depth and limit assay-specific biases. Each donor's leukapheresis produced roughly between roughly 0.85 and 9.5 billion PBMCs. The investigation overall reported the following: Incomplete sequencing was indicated by rarefaction of sorted-subset datasets, despite the large sequencing depth. Larger estimated clonotype richness was generally found for naive subsets than for memory subsets. Pairwise subsampling led to the expectation that sequencing depth would affect the degree of clonotype sharing among donors. Only blood was sampled, and tissue TCR repertoires likely differ from those in blood. Compared with non-shared clonotypes, clonotypes shared by all four sorted-subset donors had higher generation probabilities. The small number of donors limited the genetic and exposure-history diversity represented. Approximately 5% of naive CD4, 3% to 4% of naive CD8, about 2.1% of memory CD4, and approximately 0.4% of memory CD8 clonotypes were shared across a few donors.

The germline V gene encodes CDR1 SGHNT and CDR2 YYREEE (reference sequence). A distance of 9 bases separates the germline ends of V and J, which lose 4 bases and 1 base respectively. From cysteine to phenylalanine, the CDR3 is 13 amino acids long. The sequence is cut down to CDR3 DNA, 39 bases in frame from base 1. The donors were healthy, HIV-negative adults with no recently reported acute infections or vaccinations. Only Caucasian adults living in Nashville, Tennessee, USA were represented among the donors. CD4+ T cells were enriched by magnetic negative selection; naive cells were then positively selected on CD45RA, and the negative fraction formed the memory subset. Blood was collected by leukapheresis, and PBMCs were isolated by Ficoll-Histopaque density gradient centrifugation and then cryopreserved in liquid nitrogen vapor phase. Analytical flow cytometry was used to check the purity and quantity of each magnetically sorted T cell population. From each sorted fraction, genomic DNA was isolated and quantified by UV absorbance on a Nanodrop 2000c.

Material: naive CD4+ T cells sorted from blood. According to the study, the label for this sample's cell subset or site signals: CD45RA+ positively selected. This receptor was identified in a man younger than 45 in good health. The chain is made from TRBV5-4 and TRBJ2-7, with TRBD1 as a weak D call on 5 bases. The CDR3 protein is CASSRQQSYEQYF. The nucleotides read TGTGCCAGCAGCCGACAGCAATCCTACGAGCAGTACTTC.